This T cell receptor beta chain was sequenced during a study of T-cell memory formation after mild COVID-19. A remark on this clonotype: What it binds is not known.

TCRdb used MiXCR to reprocess the 5' RACE reads, holding one entry per CDR3 protein. This table has over 95,000 distinct CDR3 sequences, 20% to 25% appearing once. Study-level points and caveats: CD4/CD8 balance held among clones contracting day 15 to 85, and later expanders leaned CD4+. Prior to infection, memory already included some responding clones, suggesting cross-reactive memory joined. The main location of contracting CD4+ clones was CM and EM, and that of contracting CD8+ clones was EMRA.

V lost 9 bases and J 0 bases, leaving 13 bases between the germline ends. This CDR3 region has 14 residues. The germline gives CDR1 MDHEN, CDR2 SYDVKM. The receptor was isolated from a man in his late teens or twenties who had mild COVID-19 (a few samples of this study predate the infection). Cell type and time point are not known. The rearrangement uses TRBV28 and TRBJ2-3; perhaps TRBD2 as D (7 bases). Sequenced material: PBMCs or a T cell subset sorted from them (not recorded which). The CDR3 loop is CASSGGLSTDTQYF. The CDR3 nucleotides read TGTGCCAGTTCGGGGGGCCTCAGCACAGATACGCAGTATTTT. The whole variable domain, filled in from reference TRBV28 and TRBJ2-3, reads DVKVTQSSRYLVKRTGEKVFLECVQDMDHENMFWYRQDPGLGLRLIYFSYDVKMKEKGDIPEGYSVSREKKERFSLILESASTNQTSMYLCASSGGLSTDTQYFGPGTRLTVL.